This TCR beta chain was recorded in a study of T cells in Graves' hyperthyroidism and ophthalmopathy. Study-level points and caveats: Stable hyperthyroidism was separated from ophthalmopathy by a model based on 13 V-J features.

Worth noting for this clonotype: Its antigen is still unknown.

The CDR3 regions of TCR beta were amplified from RNA transcripts. Researchers ran a first-round RT-PCR on the TCR CDR3 using the HTBI primer set. TCRdb re-called the multiplex PCR reads with MiXCR, one entry per CDR3 protein. Of some 570,000 distinct CDR3 sequences listed, approximately 17% are singletons. Duration under 3 months, a NOSPECS grade of at least 4, and a Clinical Activity Score of at least 3 characterized the ophthalmopathy patients. This CDR3 has 13 amino acids. Deletions cut 4 bases from V and 7 bases from J, with 8 bases between. Germline CDR1 and CDR2: MNHEY and SMNVEV (reference sequence).

The genes are TRBV27 and TRBJ1-6; D is undetermined. The TCR was taken from a woman under 30 with Graves' ophthalmopathy. The sample consisted of blood. The DNA for the CDR3 is TGTGCCAGCAGTTCCTACAAGAATTCACCCCTCCACTTT. This codes for CASSSYKNSPLHF.